This T cell receptor beta chain was found in a study of CD8 T cells in Susac syndrome (dated by TCRdb to between 2018 and 2020). Regarding the complete study: Of the Susac syndrome patients who were sequenced, eight or nine were in clinical remission while roughly six had clinically active disease. Susac syndrome patients were therapy-naive, on corticosteroids (some also receiving IVIg), or on IVIg alone at blood withdrawal. Repertoire sequencing was used to test whether CD8+ T cell activation and differentiation in Susac syndrome was antigen driven. The clonality of the CD8+ T cell repertoire was compared across 12 healthy donors, about 14 Susac syndrome patients and 15 multiple sclerosis patients.

What the research found in general, with its limitations: In the total CD8+ and CD8+ TEMRA repertoires, more than 15 and five Susac-specific public clones, respectively, were identified. The study acknowledged that relatively few individuals were included in the TCR sequencing and HLA analysis. Clonal expansion was seen in Susac syndrome CD8+ repertoires, peaking in CD8+ TEMRA cells and being greater in clinically active patients than in remitting ones.

RNA was extracted using the RNeasy kit, and about 0.45 to 1 microgram was reverse transcribed with random hexamers. TCR beta CDR3 regions were amplified with the immunoSEQ multiplex PCR assay covering 54 Vbeta and 13 Jbeta segments. PCR amplification bias was corrected by using a synthetic template baseline for primer optimization and computational correction. The authors' analysis ran thus. Reads were annotated to V, D and J genes according to IMGT and were analyzed with immunoSEQ Analyzer, with only productive sequences retained. Clonality was computed as one minus Shannon entropy normalized by log2 of the number of productive unique sequences. For each patient and control, public and private clones were evaluated among the 100 most prevalent clones. Clones were defined as Susac-specific when absent from the healthy and MS cohorts, from about 1,100 published viral clones and from other ImmuneACCESS disease sequences. TCRdb passed the public sequencing reads through fastp at Q25 and MiXCR, retaining productive beta sequences. Entries are consolidated by CDR3 protein sequence, retaining the most common genes and DNA. These V and J calls are TCRdb output, not the study's own analysis. A total of some 110,000 distinct CDR3 sequences appear in this sample, roughly 94% of them only once. About 0.28% of the sample lies in the top ten.

Peripheral blood CD8+ and CD4+ T cells from healthy donors, Susac syndrome patients and multiple sclerosis patients were profiled using high-throughput TCR beta sequencing. Recently defined diagnostic criteria for definite or probable disease were met by the Susac syndrome patients. Bulk CD8+ and CD4+ T cells were purified magnetically by negative isolation, whereas CD8+ TEMRA cells were enriched by FACS. Blood was collected in EDTA tubes and processed within 24 hours, with PBMCs isolated through density gradient centrifugation. PBMCs intended for TCR sequencing were cryopreserved in liquid nitrogen and thawed later in a water bath at 37 degrees C. The sorted or isolated CD4+, CD8+ and CD8+ TEMRA cells had a purity of 90% or higher. About this clonotype itself: Its antigen is still unknown. No much larger clone exists at a distance of one base, and base qualities are not known.

The CDR3 sequence holds 12 residues, the cysteine and phenylalanine included. Only the CDR3 portion is preserved as DNA: 36 bases, with reading frame beginning at the first base. V drops 6 bases and J drops 3 bases, leaving 12 bases in between. The germline V gene gives CDR1 as SQVTM and CDR2 as ANQGSEA. The source is a human donor with Susac syndrome. Sequencing was performed on CD8+ T cells from PBMCs. Recombination joined TRBV29-1 with TRBJ2-7; a weak D assignment points to TRBD1 (6 bases agree). The CDR3 reads CSVEKGDYEQYF. The DNA sequence reads TGCAGCGTAGAGAAGGGGGACTACGAGCAGTACTTC.